Each of the 28 T cell receptor beta chains below was sequenced from the same sample in a study of cytomegalovirus exposure and HLA in healthy donors. The PCR had 60 Vbeta and 13 Jbeta primers. Measured with immunoSEQ multiplex PCR; TCRdb has only the in-frame clones, and not every one. This sample contains around 130,000 clones. Sequenced input: PBMCs. The source is a woman in her sixties in good health and CMV-seronegative.

This chain uses TRBV10-3 with TRBJ1-2; the match to TRBD1 covers 7 bases. V was clipped by 6 bases and J by 4 bases; unmatched bases: 8. CDR3 length: 14 amino acids. The germline gives CDR1 ENHRY, CDR2 SYGVKD. CDR3 nucleotide sequence: TGTGCCATCAGCGCAACCGGGACAGCCTATGGCTACACCTTC. Encoded protein: CAISATGTAYGYTF.

V and J are TRBV2 and TRBJ2-5; 9 nucleotides line up with TRBD1. The CDR3 spans 14 residues. The germline V gene has CDR1 SNHLY and CDR2 FYNNEI. The V segment lost 9 bases and the J segment 3 bases; nucleotides outside the gene matches: 8. Here the CDR3 reads CARTGGPLEETQYF. CDR3 DNA: TGTGCCAGGACAGGGGGTCCACTGGAAGAGACCCAGTACTTC.

The rearrangement links TRBV5-1 to TRBJ2-1; D may be TRBD2 (6 bases). Deletions cut 6 bases from V and 3 bases from J, with 13 bases between. CDR3 length equals 14 residues. CDR1 and CDR2 from the germline V gene are SGHRS and YFSETQ. CDR3 loop: CASNDWGGYNEQFF. CDR3 coding DNA: TGCGCCAGCAACGACTGGGGAGGCTACAATGAGCAGTTCTTC.

V usage is TRBV7-9 and J usage is TRBJ2-2; the D is unclear. V gave up 5 bases and J gave up 1 base, with 14 bases separating them. CDR1 SEHNR and CDR2 FQNEAQ come from the germline V gene (reference sequence). CDR3 length equals 16 residues. DNA for the CDR3: TGTGCCAGCAGCAAGACAAGCAAAGTGAACACCGGGGAGCTGTTTTTT. Protein: CASSKTSKVNTGELFF.

The chain couples TRBV27 to TRBJ1-2; 7 nucleotides match TRBD1. CDR1 is MNHEY, CDR2 SMNVEV, per germline (reference sequence). With V trimmed by 5 bases and J by 8 bases, 11 bases remained unmatched. The CDR3 is 14 residues long. For the CDR3, the DNA is TGTGCCAGCAGTCCAATACAGGGGTTTCGCGGCTACACCTTC. Encoded protein: CASSPIQGFRGYTF.

The chain joins TRBV14 to TRBJ1-1; D not certain. Germline V gene data show CDR1 as SGHDN and CDR2 as FVKESK. The CDR3 extends over 13 amino acids. V lost 0 bases and J lost 9, with 11 bases in between. CDR3 region: CASSQENEIQAFF. In DNA form, the CDR3 reads TGTGCCAGCAGCCAAGAGAATGAGATCCAAGCTTTCTTT. The entire variable domain, with the rest obtained from reference TRBV14 and TRBJ1-1, is as follows: EAGVTQFPSHSVIEKGQTVTLRCDPISGHDNLYWYRRVMGKEIKFLLHFVKESKQDESGMPNNRFLAERTGGTYSTLKVQPAELEDSGVYFCASSQENEIQAFFGQGTRLTVV.

The V call is TRBV6-5, the J call TRBJ2-7; D unclear. The CDR3 sequence is 14 residues long. The germline CDR1 and CDR2 sequences are MNHEY and SVGAGI. V was clipped by 3 bases and J by 4 bases, with 13 bases between them. The CDR3 DNA reads TGTGCCAGCAGTTATGGGCCTGAGAGTTACGAGCAGTACTTC. It translates to CASSYGPESYEQYF.

This sequence joins TRBV19 and TRBJ1-2; TRBD1 might be the D (5 bases). Germline CDR1 LNHDA, CDR2 SQIVND (reference sequence). The V end lost 10 bases, the J end lost 1 base, and 25 bases lay between the germline ends. The CDR3 is 17 residues long. CDR3 sequence (DNA): TGTGCCACCCACGGGGGGGTATCGGAGGGGTTTAACTATGGCTACACCTTC. Its protein product is CATHGGVSEGFNYGYTF.

This chain joins TRBV7-2 and TRBJ1-2; D possibly corresponds to TRBD1 (5 bases). This CDR3 has 16 residues. Germline CDR1 SGHTA, CDR2 FQGNSA. V gave up 0 bases and J gave up 3 bases, with 14 bases separating them. The CDR3: CASSLAGSGRDYGYTF. The DNA for the CDR3 is TGTGCCAGCAGCTTAGCCGGTTCGGGCAGGGACTATGGCTACACCTTC.

The chain combines TRBV9 with TRBJ1-2; TRBD1 matches at 7 bases. Germline V gene lookup returns CDR1 SGDLS and CDR2 YYNGEE. V shed 0 bases, J shed 5 bases, and the junction held 7 bases outside the gene matches. CDR3 length equals 15 residues. CDR3 residues: CASSVEGQLPYGYTF. CDR3 nucleotide sequence: TGTGCCAGCAGCGTAGAGGGACAGCTACCTTATGGCTACACCTTC.

The rearrangement links TRBV11-2 to TRBJ2-1; TRBD2 might be the D (5 bases). V lost 1 base and J lost 4, with 11 bases in between. Looked up from germline, CDR1 is SGHAT and CDR2 is FQNNGV. The CDR3 spans 15 residues. The CDR3: CASSLAGSRYNEQFF. The CDR3 region has the DNA TGTGCCAGCAGCTTAGCGGGGAGCCGATACAATGAGCAGTTCTTC.

The genes are TRBV4-1 and TRBJ1-1; 8 positions match TRBD1. The CDR3 is 17 residues long. From germline, CDR1 is MGHRA and CDR2 YSYEKL. J gave up 1 base and V 0 bases, and 7 bases lay outside the gene matches. The CDR3 nucleotides are TGCGCCAGCAGCCAAGATAGGACAGGGAATACGAACACTGAAGCTTTCTTT. As protein: CASSQDRTGNTNTEAFF.

The V gene is TRBV7-2, the J gene TRBJ2-3; TRBD2 aligns across 11 bases. This CDR3 has 17 residues. Germline assignment: CDR1 SGHTA and CDR2 FQGNSA. J gave up 4 bases and V 1 base, and 7 bases lay outside the gene matches. DNA of the CDR3: TGTGCCAGCAGCTTAGTAGCTAGCGGGGGGTTCGCAGATACGCAGTATTTT. Its protein is CASSLVASGGFADTQYF.

V gene TRBV19 combines with J gene TRBJ1-1; D uncertain. The CDR3 consists of 13 residues. Germline CDR1 is LNHDA and CDR2 is SQIVND (reference sequence). Trimming stripped 6 bases from V and 0 bases from J, with 8 bases between. The CDR3 region has the DNA TGTGCCAGTAGGGGGAGGGTGAACACTGAAGCTTTCTTT. As protein: CASRGRVNTEAFF.

The rearrangement uses TRBV6-1 and TRBJ1-3; 7 bases fit TRBD1. The germline CDR1 and CDR2 sequences are MNHNS and SASEGT. CDR3 length: 14 residues. V lost 7 bases to trimming and J lost 4 bases; unmatched junction nucleotides: 7. The CDR3 coding sequence is TGTGCCAGCACCAGAGGGGACAGCGGAAACACCATATATTTT. Translated, it gives CASTRGDSGNTIYF.

The chain employs TRBV2 and TRBJ1-1, with 9 bases identical to TRBD1. The germline V gene encodes CDR1 SNHLY and CDR2 FYNNEI. The CDR3 covers 14 residues. Trimming took 5 bases from V and 2 from J; bases not matched to a gene: 3. CDR3 bases: TGTGCCAGCAGTATGACAGGGGGTAACACTGAAGCTTTCTTT. This translates into CASSMTGGNTEAFF.

V usage is TRBV28 and J usage is TRBJ1-4; D remains ambiguous. CDR1 is MDHEN and CDR2 is SYDVKM in the germline V gene. Trimming took off 1 base at V and 7 bases at J, with 13 bases between the two ends. CDR3 length: 15 residues. CDR3 protein: CASSLSGPGTEKLFF. The CDR3 DNA reads TGTGCCAGCAGTTTATCTGGCCCGGGAACTGAAAAACTGTTTTTT.

This chain links TRBV2 with TRBJ1-2; TRBD1 aligns across 10 bases. CDR3 length equals 13 residues. The germline CDR1 and CDR2 sequences are SNHLY and FYNNEI. The V segment lost 6 bases and the J segment 6 bases; nucleotides outside the gene matches: 4. The CDR3: CASRRGTGDGYTF. The CDR3 DNA reads as TGTGCCAGCAGACGCGGGACAGGGGATGGCTACACCTTC.

This chain uses TRBV5-1 with TRBJ2-2, with TRBD2 matching 7 bases. The CDR3 sequence is 16 residues long. V lost 4 bases, J lost 2 bases, and 8 bases stayed unmatched. CDR1 is SGHRS, CDR2 YFSETQ, per germline. The CDR3 here is CASSNRGGINTGELFF. CDR3 coding DNA: TGCGCCAGCAGCAATCGCGGGGGTATCAACACCGGGGAGCTGTTTTTT.

The J gene is TRBJ1-5, the V gene TRBV5-5; 7 bases fit TRBD1. The trim removed 5 bases at V and 1 base at J, leaving 3 bases unmatched. The germline gives CDR1 SGHKS, CDR2 YYEKEE (reference sequence). CDR3 length: 14 amino acids. CDR3 in amino acids: CASSRTGSNQPQHF. As DNA, the CDR3 is TGTGCCAGCAGTAGGACAGGAAGCAATCAGCCCCAGCATTTT.

The chain links TRBV9 to TRBJ1-1; 7 nucleotides agree with TRBD1. V was clipped by 3 bases and J by 3 bases; unmatched bases: 8. This CDR3 is built from 15 residues. Germline values: CDR1 SGDLS, CDR2 YYNGEE. The CDR3 DNA sequence: TGTGCCAGCAGCGGAAGACAGGGTTCGTACACTGAAGCTTTCTTT. Translating it yields CASSGRQGSYTEAFF.

This chain connects TRBV9 to TRBJ2-3, with D possibly being TRBD1 (6 bases). V was cut by 3 bases and J by 0 bases, with 14 bases left in between. Germline V lookup: CDR1 SGDLS, CDR2 YYNGEE. There are 16 residues in the CDR3. CDR3 nucleotides: TGTGCCAGCAGCGAGGGGGAATTCAAAAGCACAGATACGCAGTATTTT. It yields the protein CASSEGEFKSTDTQYF.

The rearrangement links TRBV10-3 to TRBJ1-2; unclear D gene. CDR3 length: 13 amino acids. Per germline, CDR1 ENHRY and CDR2 SYGVKD. Trimming pared 10 bases from V and 2 bases from J, leaving 14 bases between. In DNA form, the CDR3 reads TGTGCCACCCAGAATCCGACAAACTATGGCTACACCTTC. Protein sequence: CATQNPTNYGYTF.

As to this clone: Germline and junction disagree at one end, which may indicate a read error. This specimen includes other DNA sequences encoding the same CDR3. This chain links TRBV6-1 with TRBJ1-1; 8 nucleotides align to TRBD1. CDR1 and CDR2 (germline): MNHNS, SASEGT. CDR3 size: 15 residues. The CDR3 region is CASSEGQGRNTEAFF. CDR3 nucleotide sequence: TGTGCCAGCAGTGAAGGACAGGGGAGGAACACTGAGGCTTTCTTT.

This chain links TRBV5-1 with TRBJ1-1, with a tentative D call TRBD1 (5 bases). The V gene lost 3 bases and the J gene lost 4 bases, with 13 bases spanning the gap. The germline V gene encodes CDR1 SGHRS and CDR2 YFSETQ. The CDR3 has 14 amino acids. This chain's CDR3 is CASSSGPGGTEAFF. The CDR3, as DNA: TGCGCCAGCAGCTCCGGACCGGGGGGCACTGAAGCTTTCTTT.

The J gene is TRBJ1-1, the V gene TRBV5-5, with D unclear. Trimming removed 4 bases at V and 1 base at J, with 11 bases between. The germline CDR1 and CDR2 sequences are SGHKS and YYEKEE (reference sequence). The CDR3 sequence is 14 residues long. Here the CDR3 DNA reads TGTGCCAGCAGCCCCGGACTGAAGAACACTGAAGCTTTCTTT. Translated: CASSPGLKNTEAFF.

The chain joins TRBV5-1 to TRBJ1-2; 12 bases match TRBD1. Germline V gene lookup returns CDR1 SGHRS and CDR2 YFSETQ. V dropped 4 bases and J dropped 4; count of bases not matched to a gene: 5. The CDR3 is 15 amino acids. The CDR3 DNA reads as TGCGCCAGCAGCGGGGGACAGGGGGCGGTCTATGGCTACACCTTC. Residues: CASSGGQGAVYGYTF.

This chain connects TRBV29-1 to TRBJ1-1; 9 bases are shared with TRBD1. This CDR3 has 13 residues. J was trimmed by 1 base and V by 3 bases; bases with no gene match: 0. Germline values: CDR1 SQVTM, CDR2 ANQGSEA. The CDR3 bases are TGCAGCGTTGAGGACAGGGGGAACACTGAAGCTTTCTTT. Translating gives CSVEDRGNTEAFF.